Below, 5 T cell receptor beta chains from the same sample are listed, as sequenced in a study of human T cells and chemical hapten exposure. One entry per CDR3 protein results from TCRdb running MiXCR on the RACE reads. The profile shows about 130,000 distinct CDR3 sequences, around 8.2% of them singletons. The sample's time point: healthy volunteer bleed at 2 weeks. Unfractionated whole blood served as the source for total RNA extraction. Sequenced input: whole blood. The receptors come from a male donor in good health. Some clones in this sample may be carry-over from other donors' samples.

This clonotype was counted ten times or more. J is TRBJ2-1 and V is TRBV14; 8 positions agree with TRBD2. The CDR3 consists of 16 residues. CDR1 is SGHDN, CDR2 FVKESK, per germline. After removal of 1 base from V and 2 bases from J, the junction contained 4 bases not matched to a gene. DNA for the CDR3: TGTGCCAGCAGCCAAGTTCTAGCGGGCCCCTACAATGAGCAGTTCTTC. The encoded protein is CASSQVLAGPYNEQFF.

This clonotype has at least ten counts. The rearrangement joins TRBV7-3 to TRBJ1-1; D is possibly TRBD1 (6 bases). The CDR3 contains 13 residues. With 5 bases removed from V and 3 bases from J, the gap between germline ends came to 10 bases. Germline CDR1 is SGHTA and CDR2 is FQGTGA. CDR3 residues: CASSNHRDTEAFF. CDR3 coding DNA: TGTGCCAGCAGCAATCACAGGGACACTGAAGCTTTCTTT. Complete variable domain (other parts from reference TRBV7-3 and TRBJ1-1): GAGVSQTPSNKVTEKGKYVELRCDPISGHTALYWYRQSLGQGPEFLIYFQGTGAADDSGLPNDRFFAVRPEGSVSTLKIQRTERGDSAVYLCASSNHRDTEAFFGQGTRLTVV.

This clonotype occurred many times. The chain joins TRBV19 to TRBJ1-2; D ambiguous. V lost 6 bases to trimming and J lost 4 bases, with 15 bases between them. The CDR3 is 14 amino acids. Germline-derived CDR1 and CDR2 are LNHDA and SQIVND (reference sequence). The CDR3 DNA sequence: TGTGCCAGTAGAGCAGGCCAAAACTTCTATGGCTACACCTTC. Its protein product is CASRAGQNFYGYTF.

The rearrangement uses TRBV6-2 or TRBV6-3 and TRBJ2-7, with 11 positions matching TRBD1. Trimming cost V 4 bases and J 2 bases; bases outside gene matches: 13. This CDR3 contains 18 residues. From germline, CDR1 is MNHEY and CDR2 SVGEGT. The CDR3 sequence is CASSSLPSGTGGPYEQYF. Written as DNA, the CDR3 is TGTGCCAGCAGTTCCCTCCCATCTGGGACAGGGGGACCCTACGAGCAGTACTTC.

This clonotype has a handful of counts. This sequence joins TRBV4-2 and TRBJ2-7; D might be TRBD2 (5 bases). Deletions cut 1 base from V and 5 bases from J, with 18 bases between. The germline V gene has CDR1 LGHNA and CDR2 YNFKEQ. The CDR3 is made up of 16 amino acids. CDR3 region: CASSQGLQYGGDEQYF. In DNA form, the CDR3 reads TGTGCCAGCAGCCAAGGGCTTCAATACGGAGGAGACGAGCAGTACTTC.